The sequence of this T cell receptor (beta chain) was determined in a study of neurological immune-mediated disorders. Whole-study results and caveats: The absence of any CDR3 amino acid sequence shared by expanded clones across subjects suggests that repertoires were private in all groups. When the repertoires were grouped phylogenetically, those of 18 of the 34 multiple sclerosis patients came together in a single cluster of related CDR3 sequences, which points to a possible repertoire-level signature.

Where libraries were unsorted, they were derived from 2 million PBMCs stored at -80 degrees C. Synthesis of cDNA was accomplished via 5'RACE employing 10-nucleotide random UMIs. TCRdb ran MiXCR on the 5' RACE reads and lists one entry per CDR3 protein. The repertoire holds approximately 70,000 distinct CDR3 sequences, with 3.9% as singletons. The germline V and J ends were trimmed by 5 bases and 2 bases, with 13 bases remaining between them. Per germline, CDR1 LNHNV and CDR2 YYDKDF (reference sequence). The CDR3 consists of 15 residues. In this sample, this clonotype turned up many times. Its target is unknown.

The V gene is TRBV15, the J gene TRBJ1-5; the D gene is possibly TRBD1 (5 bases). The receptor's source is a man aged 30 to 45 with multiple sclerosis. Sequencing was performed on PBMCs. The CDR3 DNA reads TGTGCCACCAGCGGAGGGGTGGAGGGCAATCAGCCCCAGCATTTT. This codes for CATSGGVEGNQPQHF. Full variable domain (remainder filled in from reference TRBV15 and TRBJ1-5): DAMVIQNPRYQVTQFGKPVTLSCSQTLNHNVMYWYQQKSSQAPKLLFHYYDKDFNNEADTPDNFQSRRPNTSFCFLDIRSPGLGDTAMYLCATSGGVEGNQPQHFGDGTRLSIL.